The 21 T cell receptor beta chains listed next were all sequenced from one sample in a study of post-analysis software for immune sequencing data. These receptors have no identified antigens. The library was made from cDNA and included unique molecular identifiers. TCRdb used MiXCR to reprocess the PCR reads, holding one entry per CDR3 protein. The table records 450,000 to 700,000 distinct CDR3 sequences, about 40% of them present only once. Whole-study findings and limits: TRBV5-6, TRBV5-1 and TRBV20-1 belonged to a set of a handful of TRBV segments that were more frequent in patients than controls.

The specimen sequenced was blood. Every receptor here comes from a girl between 10 and 17 years old with multiple sclerosis.

V gene TRBV7-2 combines with J gene TRBJ2-7, with TRBD2 matching over 8 bases. V dropped 5 bases and J dropped 1; count of bases not matched to a gene: 7. Germline lookup yields CDR1 SGHTA and CDR2 FQGNSA. The CDR3 is 15 amino acids. DNA for the CDR3: TGTGCCAGCAGCGACCCCGGGACTAGGTCCTACGAGCAGTACTTC. Its translation is CASSDPGTRSYEQYF.

The J gene is TRBJ2-3, the V gene TRBV12-3 or TRBV12-4; D remains unclear. V lost 6 bases and J lost 5, with 6 bases in between. The CDR3 consists of 11 residues. As DNA, the CDR3 is TGTGCCAGCAGCATCGTAGATACGCAGTATTTT. Translating it yields CASSIVDTQYF.

A single count supports this clonotype. The chain couples TRBV12-3 or TRBV12-4 to TRBJ2-3; tentative D call: TRBD2 (7 bases). Trimming left V 5 bases short and J 3 bases short, with 18 bases between. The CDR3 is made up of 16 amino acids. The CDR3 sequence is CASSPWGGVRTDTQYF. The CDR3 region has the DNA TGTGCCAGCAGTCCCTGGGGGGGCGTAAGGACAGATACGCAGTATTTT.

This clonotype was seen a handful of times. The rearrangement links TRBV9 to TRBJ1-2, with D hard to call. CDR3 length: 13 amino acids. The ends were cut back, 3 bases at V and 8 bases at J, with 14 bases in the middle. Germline V CDR1 and CDR2: SGDLS, YYNGEE. CDR3 DNA sequence: TGTGCCAGCAGCGAATACCCCTCGGGGGGCTACACCTTC. Its protein product is CASSEYPSGGYTF.

This clonotype turned up a few times. V gene TRBV20-1 combines with J gene TRBJ2-7, with D possibly matching TRBD1 (6 bases). This CDR3 comprises 13 residues. With 7 bases removed from V and 7 bases from J, the gap between germline ends came to 20 bases. Germline CDR1 DFQATT, CDR2 SNEGSKA (reference sequence). In DNA form, the CDR3 reads TGCAGTGTTGCGGACAGCCCTTATGGTGAGCAGTACTTC. Translating gives CSVADSPYGEQYF.

This clonotype appeared a few times. The chain employs TRBV6-5 and TRBJ1-1, with D unclear. The germline V gene has CDR1 MNHEY and CDR2 SVGAGI. The CDR3 has 15 amino acids. V was clipped by 0 bases and J by 1 base, with 9 bases between them. The CDR3 here is CASSYSHRQNTEAFF. DNA for the CDR3: TGTGCCAGCAGTTACTCTCACCGACAGAACACTGAAGCTTTCTTT.

The chain joins TRBV6-1 to TRBJ2-5; no definite D call. The CDR3 extends over 13 amino acids. Germline V gene data show CDR1 as MNHNS and CDR2 as SASEGT. Trimming shortened V by 4 bases and J by 5 bases, and 11 bases separated the two germline ends. CDR3 sequence (DNA): TGTGCCAGCAGTGCCTCCCCCGAGGAGACCCAGTACTTC. Translating gives CASSASPEETQYF.

The chain joins TRBV27 to TRBJ2-4; perhaps D is TRBD1 or TRBD2 (5 bases each). The assigned J gene may be wrong: the sequence end matches TRBJ2-7 better. The CDR3 sequence is 13 residues long. The V gene's germline CDR1 is MNHEY and CDR2 SMNVEV (reference sequence). The CDR3 here is CASRGVRAYEQYF. CDR3 sequence (DNA): TGTGCCAGCAGGGGGGTCCGGGCTTACGAGCAGTACTTC.

Comments on this clonotype: Without the conserved terminal phenylalanine or tryptophan, this CDR3 likely stems from a read error. J is TRBJ2-3 and V is TRBV12-3 or TRBV12-4; 12 bases map to TRBD2. This CDR3 is built from 16 residues. The CDR3 bases are TGTGCCAGCAGACTAGCGGGGGGTCTGTGCGCAGATGCGCAGTATTCT. It is translated as CASRLAGGLCADAQYS.

As for this clonotype: Without the conserved terminal phenylalanine or tryptophan, this CDR3 likely stems from a read error. This chain uses TRBV4-1 with TRBJ1-1; 7 nucleotides agree with TRBD1. With 3 bases clipped from V and 6 bases from J, the junction kept 10 bases outside the gene matches. The CDR3 has 15 amino acids. Germline lookup yields CDR1 MGHRA and CDR2 YSYEKL. As DNA, the CDR3 is TGCGCCAGCAGCCATAGACAGGGATCGTCCCCTGAAGCTTTCATT. Translating it yields CASSHRQGSSPEAFI.

This chain links TRBV4-2 with TRBJ1-2; D is unclear. The germline CDR1 and CDR2 sequences are LGHNA and YNFKEQ. The CDR3 consists of 15 residues. The germline V and J ends were trimmed by 8 bases and 4 bases, with 20 bases remaining between them. The CDR3: CASSPVGEIAYGYTF. The DNA for the CDR3 is TGTGCCAGCTCACCGGTCGGGGAGATCGCCTATGGCTACACCTTC.

This clonotype has ten or more counts. The J gene is TRBJ2-5, the V gene TRBV5-4; no clear D. V lost 0 bases, J lost 1 base, and 4 bases lay in between. This CDR3 comprises 13 residues. CDR1 is SGHNT and CDR2 is YYREEE in the germline V gene (reference sequence). In DNA form, the CDR3 reads TGTGCCAGCAGCTTGGACCCCCAAGAGACCCAGTACTTC. This sequence encodes CASSLDPQETQYF.

V usage is TRBV12-3 or TRBV12-4 and J usage is TRBJ2-1; a possible D gene is TRBD1 (6 bases). The CDR3 runs 12 residues. V lost 2 bases and J lost 15, with 14 bases in between. CDR3 amino acids: CASSLLAGVMFF. CDR3 coding DNA: TGTGCCAGCAGTTTATTGGCAGGGGTTATGTTCTTC.

This clonotype has more than one count but fewer than ten. The chain recombines TRBV24-1 with TRBJ1-5, with D perhaps TRBD1 (6 bases). The V gene lost 9 bases and the J gene lost 7 bases, with 27 bases spanning the gap. This CDR3 comprises 17 residues. CDR1 KGHDR and CDR2 SFDVKD come from the germline V gene. The CDR3 DNA follows: TGTGCCACCCGGGAATGGGCCGATTCAGGGACATTGCAGCCCCAGCATTTT. Protein: CATREWADSGTLQPQHF.

The chain uses TRBV4-1 and TRBJ2-1, with 9 positions matching TRBD2. Trimming at V came to 0 bases and at J to 7 bases, leaving 7 bases not matched to a gene. The CDR3 totals 16 residues. The germline gives CDR1 MGHRA, CDR2 YSYEKL. CDR3 coding DNA: TGCGCCAGCAGCCAAGATCTCGCGGGAGGGTGGAATGAGCAGTTCTTC. Protein sequence: CASSQDLAGGWNEQFF.

J is TRBJ2-3 and V is TRBV29-1; 7 bases line up with TRBD2. Looked up from germline, CDR1 is SQVTM and CDR2 is ANQGSEA. CDR3 length: 14 amino acids. V dropped 5 bases and J dropped 2; count of bases not matched to a gene: 7. Here the CDR3 reads CSVPGLADTDTQYF. For the CDR3, the DNA is TGCAGCGTTCCCGGTCTAGCGGACACAGATACGCAGTATTTT.

The V gene is TRBV20-1, the J gene TRBJ1-1; a possible D gene is TRBD1 (5 bases). Trimming removed 7 bases at V and 7 bases at J, with 13 bases between. This CDR3 is built from 11 residues. Germline CDR1 reads DFQATT; CDR2 reads SNEGSKA (reference sequence). CDR3 residues: CSGGVSGEAFF. Written as DNA, the CDR3 is TGCAGTGGAGGGGTAAGTGGTGAAGCTTTCTTT.

The chain uses TRBV7-8 and TRBJ2-7; 14 bases are a match to TRBD2. From germline, CDR1 is SGHVS and CDR2 FQNEAQ. V lost 0 bases, J lost 1 base, and 2 bases stayed unmatched. The CDR3 has 17 amino acids. CDR3 region: CASSLAGLAGASYEQYF. CDR3 bases: TGTGCCAGCAGCTTAGCGGGACTAGCGGGAGCGTCCTACGAGCAGTACTTC.

CDR3: CSASENRAEAFF. The CDR3 DNA is TGCAGTGCTAGCGAGAACAGGGCTGAAGCTTTCTTT. This chain connects TRBV20-1 to TRBJ1-1; tentatively, D is TRBD1 (6 bases). V gave up 3 bases and J gave up 6 bases, with 11 bases separating them. There are 12 residues in the CDR3. Germline V gene sequence: CDR1 DFQATT, CDR2 SNEGSKA (reference sequence).

The chain recombines TRBV7-9 with TRBJ2-3; TRBD1 agrees at 9 bases. Trimming at V came to 4 bases and at J to 3 bases, leaving 5 bases not matched to a gene. Per germline, CDR1 SEHNR and CDR2 FQNEAQ (reference sequence). The CDR3 contains 15 residues. CDR3 bases: TGTGCCAGCAGCTCCGACAGGGGGGGGACAGATACGCAGTATTTT. Protein sequence: CASSSDRGGTDTQYF.

V and J are TRBV4-1 and TRBJ1-1; D gene uncertain. The CDR3 sequence is 13 residues long. Trimming left V 1 base short and J 0 bases short, with 3 bases between. Germline-derived CDR1 and CDR2 are MGHRA and YSYEKL. The CDR3 region has the DNA TGCGCCAGCAGCCAAGTGCTGAACACTGAAGCTTTCTTT. Protein: CASSQVLNTEAFF.